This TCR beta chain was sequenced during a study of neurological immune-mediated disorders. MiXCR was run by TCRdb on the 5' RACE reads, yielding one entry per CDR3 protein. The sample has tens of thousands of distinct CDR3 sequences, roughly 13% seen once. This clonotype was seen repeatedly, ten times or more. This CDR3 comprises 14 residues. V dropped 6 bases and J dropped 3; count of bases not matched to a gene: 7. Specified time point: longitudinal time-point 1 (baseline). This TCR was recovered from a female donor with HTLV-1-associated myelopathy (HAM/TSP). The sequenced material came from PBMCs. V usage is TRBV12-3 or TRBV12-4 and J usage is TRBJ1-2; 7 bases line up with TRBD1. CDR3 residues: CASSRGQTYYGYTF. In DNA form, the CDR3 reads TGTGCCAGCAGCCGGGGACAGACCTACTATGGCTACACCTTC.